The source of this T cell receptor beta chain is a study of OX40 agonist ivuxolimab in advanced cancers. Autoimmune disease history or systemic immunosuppression disqualified patients. The CDR3 extends over 14 amino acids. Germline CDR1 and CDR2: SGHAT and FQDESV (reference sequence). Notes on the study in general: No antigen was identified for the clonally expanded peripheral T cells.

A word on this clone: The antigen is undetermined. A junction end diverges from the germline sequence, so it may reflect a read error.

Data came from immunoSEQ multiplex PCR; TCRdb stores just in-frame clones and leaves some out. The sample includes 100,000 or so clones, around 93% of them seen just once. The TCR originated in an adult with an advanced solid tumor such as melanoma, head and neck, liver or kidney cancer. The rearrangement uses TRBV11-1 and TRBJ2-3; TRBD2 matches at 9 bases. The starting material was CD4+ or CD8+ T cells sorted from blood, obtained in a trial of the OX40 agonist ivuxolimab. For the CDR3, the DNA is TGTGCCAGCAAGACCGGGACTAGCATAGATACGCAGTATTTT. The encoded protein is CASKTGTSIDTQYF.